One sample yielded the 14 T cell receptor beta chains listed below, sequenced in a study of T cells in Graves' hyperthyroidism and ophthalmopathy (dated by TCRdb to about 2019). Receptors were amplified or captured by multiplex PCR. TCRdb lists the instrument as Illumina HiSeq 2000. The TCR beta CDR3 regions were amplified from the RNA transcripts. A first-round RT-PCR of the TCR CDR3 used the HTBI primer set with the Qiagen OneStep RT-PCR kit. The public reads were quality trimmed at Q25 with fastp and then assembled into clones with MiXCR by TCRdb, keeping productive beta chains. Each CDR3 protein gets just one entry, which takes the most common genes and DNA from the rows behind it. This sample gives around 340,000 distinct CDR3 sequences in total; approximately 22% of them show up just once. 50% of the sample is in the top ten clones. Sequencing input: blood. The source is a woman in her forties or fifties with Graves' hyperthyroidism.

The table lists this clonotype with a few counts. V and J are TRBV5-8 and TRBJ1-2; D possibly corresponds to TRBD1 (6 bases). The CDR3 covers 15 residues. The germline V gene encodes CDR1 SGHTS and CDR2 YDEGEE. Trimming shortened V by 1 base and J by 2 bases, and 12 bases separated the two germline ends. As DNA, the CDR3 is TGTGCCAGCAGCTTGCGGGGGGCGCGGAACTATGGCTACACCTTC. It is translated as CASSLRGARNYGYTF.

This sequence joins TRBV7-8 and TRBJ2-5; 9 nucleotides line up with TRBD1. From germline, CDR1 is SGHVS and CDR2 FQNEAQ. CDR3 length equals 13 residues. After removal of 4 bases from V and 9 bases from J, the junction contained 6 bases not matched to a gene. The CDR3 coding sequence is TGTGCCAGCAGCTGGGACAGACAGGGGGCCCAGTACTTC. This encodes CASSWDRQGAQYF.

Ten or more counts support this clonotype. The chain employs TRBV27 and TRBJ2-5; 7 nucleotides line up with TRBD1. CDR1 is MNHEY, CDR2 SMNVEV, per germline (reference sequence). The CDR3 loop spans 15 amino acids. The ends lost 0 bases at V and 6 bases at J; junction bases unmatched: 7. The CDR3 nucleotides are TGTGCCAGCAGTTTATCGACAGGGAGATTGAAGACCCAGTACTTC. Its protein is CASSLSTGRLKTQYF.

In this sample, this clonotype turned up many times. The CDR3 loop reads CASSERRGPTGELFF. In DNA, the CDR3 is TGTGCCAGCAGTGAACGGCGGGGTCCCACCGGGGAGCTGTTTTTT. This chain links TRBV2 with TRBJ2-2, with D perhaps matching TRBD2 (6 bases). Trimming removed 2 bases at V and 4 bases at J, with 11 bases between. This CDR3 has 15 amino acids. Germline lookup yields CDR1 SNHLY and CDR2 FYNNEI. Variable domain in full (rest from reference TRBV2 and TRBJ2-2): EPEVTQTPSHQVTQMGQEVILRCVPISNHLYFYWYRQILGQKVEFLVSFYNNEISEKSEIFDDQFSVERPDGSNFTLKIRSTKLEDSAMYFCASSERRGPTGELFFGEGSRLTVL.

This clonotype has at least ten counts. The chain recombines TRBV6-1 with TRBJ2-3; 7 bases align to TRBD2. V was pared by 6 bases and J by 2 bases, with 8 bases of the junction left unmatched. The CDR3 totals 15 residues. CDR1 is MNHNS, CDR2 SASEGT, per germline. The CDR3 spells CASRVLAILTDTQYF. The CDR3, as DNA: TGTGCCAGCAGAGTACTAGCGATACTCACAGATACGCAGTATTTT.

The V gene is TRBV24-1, the J gene TRBJ1-2; TRBD1 is a possible D gene (6 bases). Germline lookup yields CDR1 KGHDR and CDR2 SFDVKD. Trimming took 4 bases from V and 0 from J, leaving 14 bases between them. CDR3 size: 16 residues. CDR3 loop: CATSDPARGANYGYTF. DNA for the CDR3: TGTGCCACCAGTGACCCAGCCAGGGGAGCTAACTATGGCTACACCTTC.

In the case of this clonotype: This may be a read error: a much more frequent sequence differs by one nucleotide. The J gene is TRBJ1-1, the V gene TRBV13, with TRBD1 matching over 8 bases. The CDR3 is 16 residues long. Germline V gene lookup returns CDR1 PRHDT and CDR2 FYEKMQ (reference sequence). Losses at the gene ends were 8 bases for V and 1 base for J; bases not matched to a gene: 12. The DNA for the CDR3 is TGTGCCAGCGGCCCAAAAACAGGGGGTACGAACACTGAAGCTTTCTTT. As protein: CASGPKTGGTNTEAFF.

As DNA, the CDR3 is TGTGCCAGCAGGTTAATAGATACGCAGTATTTT. It translates to CASRLIDTQYF. The chain recombines TRBV12-3 or TRBV12-4 with TRBJ2-3, with unresolved D. Trimming removed 6 bases at V and 5 bases at J, with 6 bases between. The CDR3 is made up of 11 amino acids.

The chain links TRBV11-3 to TRBJ2-6; D unresolved. The CDR3 covers 15 residues. Germline CDR1 and CDR2: SGHNT and YENEEA. V gave up 3 bases and J gave up 2 bases, with 8 bases separating them. In DNA form, the CDR3 reads TGTGCCAGCAGCTTCAGTGGCCCTGGGGCCAACGTCCTGACTTTC. Protein sequence: CASSFSGPGANVLTF.

The table lists this clonotype with a few counts. The chain combines TRBV5-4 with TRBJ1-6; 7 nucleotides line up with TRBD1. With V trimmed by 4 bases and J by 3 bases, 4 bases remained unmatched. The germline V gene encodes CDR1 SGHNT and CDR2 YYREEE (reference sequence). The CDR3 has 15 residues. The CDR3 DNA reads as TGTGCCAGCAGCGGAAACAGGGGCTATAATTCACCCCTCCACTTT. Translating it yields CASSGNRGYNSPLHF.

The J gene is TRBJ2-7, the V gene TRBV29-1; 7 nucleotides align to TRBD1. CDR1 is SQVTM, CDR2 ANQGSEA, per germline. Trimming removed 1 base from V and 5 bases from J; junction bases left unmatched: 2. CDR3 length: 12 residues. The chain's CDR3 is CSVEGQGNEQYF. CDR3 in DNA: TGCAGCGTTGAAGGACAGGGCAACGAGCAGTACTTC.

This clonotype was observed many times. The chain joins TRBV10-3 to TRBJ2-5; perhaps TRBD2 as D (7 bases). V shed 0 bases and J shed 2 bases, with 13 bases lying between them. Germline V gene data show CDR1 as ENHRY and CDR2 as SYGVKD. The CDR3 is 16 residues long. CDR3 loop: CAISESSGGPQETQYF. Here the CDR3 DNA reads TGTGCCATCAGTGAGTCTTCCGGGGGGCCACAAGAGACCCAGTACTTC.

The chain joins TRBV20-1 to TRBJ2-7; 9 bases match TRBD2. This CDR3 comprises 12 residues. Trimming cost V 3 bases and J 8 bases; bases outside gene matches: 5. CDR1 and CDR2 (germline): DFQATT, SNEGSKA (reference sequence). DNA for the CDR3: TGCAGTGCTAGGCGCCTAGCGGGAAAGCAGTACTTC. This gives the protein CSARRLAGKQYF.

This chain joins TRBV6-2 or TRBV6-3 and TRBJ1-2, with D possibly matching TRBD1 (6 bases). The germline V gene encodes CDR1 MNHEY and CDR2 SVGEGT. V lost 4 bases and J 5 bases, leaving 11 bases between the germline ends. The CDR3 sequence is 13 residues long. CDR3 in amino acids: CASSSDSPYGYTF. The CDR3 bases are TGTGCCAGCAGTTCGGACAGCCCTTATGGCTACACCTTC.